This T cell receptor (beta chain) came from a study of cytomegalovirus exposure and HLA in healthy donors. Study at large: A prior study identified 117 million unique TCR beta sequences from 200 million or so T cells. Study outcomes and limitations: In a later analysis, productive TCRs from donors in an Asian-associated ancestry cluster reportedly carried fewer N-insertions than the cohort mean.

The CDR3 contains 16 residues. Per germline, CDR1 MRHNA and CDR2 SNTAGT. The ends were cut back, 7 bases at V and 0 bases at J, with 16 bases in the middle. In the PCR, 60 Vbeta and 13 Jbeta primers were used. TCRdb's table, derived via immunoSEQ multiplex PCR, lists solely in-frame clones and lacks some. This table has 150,000 to 200,000 clones, about three quarters appearing once. Remarks on this clone: Its antigen is not known.

The receptor's source is a middle-aged woman in good health and CMV-seropositive. The sequencing input was PBMCs. The chain has TRBV6-4 and TRBJ1-3, with a weak D call TRBD1 (5 bases). For the CDR3, the DNA is TGTGCCAGCACCGACCCGGGGGGAATCTCTGGAAACACCATATATTTT. It translates to CASTDPGGISGNTIYF.